This T cell receptor beta chain was retrieved from a study of CD8+ T cells in alopecia areata. Extracted RNA was reverse transcribed, and the resulting cDNA served as sequencing template. Generated by immunoSEQ multiplex PCR, the TCRdb table keeps only in-frame clones and is missing some. The data show fewer than 250,000 clones, less than 45% seen once. This clone turned up a few times. The antigen remains undetermined. Study-level findings and limits: Scalp samples also yield sequences of resident alphabeta T cells from normal skin. Scalp clonality dropped significantly under tofacitinib, as did expanded CD8+ top-100 clones.

The treatment is: oral pan-JAK inhibitor, 5-10 mg twice daily. V lost 0 bases to trimming and J lost 9 bases, with 18 bases between them. CDR1 is SGHAT, CDR2 FQNNGV, per germline. The CDR3 spans 17 residues. V is TRBV11-2 and J is TRBJ1-6; the D gene is possibly TRBD1 (6 bases). Source: CD4+ T cells sorted from blood, taken between weeks 30 and 35, from a patient treated with tofacitinib. The clonotype was recovered from a human donor with alopecia areata. The CDR3 loop is CASSLDLRQSDSSPLHF. The DNA for the CDR3 is TGTGCCAGCAGCTTAGATCTGAGACAGTCGGACAGTTCACCCCTCCACTTT. Full variable domain (rest looked up from reference TRBV11-2 and TRBJ1-6): EAGVAQSPRYKIIEKRQSVAFWCNPISGHATLYWYQQILGQGPKLLIQFQNNGVVDDSQLPKDRFSAERLKGVDSTLKIQPAKLEDSAVYLCASSLDLRQSDSSPLHFGNGTRLTVT.